Listed below are T cell receptor beta chains from one sample, sequenced in a study of T cell changes during pregnancy in multiple sclerosis. Sequencing was performed with immunoSEQ multiplex PCR; in TCRdb, only in-frame clones are kept and a portion is missing. The sample records roughly 100,000 clones, 91% being singletons. Material: peripheral blood, obtained after pregnancy. These receptors originate from a female donor in good health, enrolled as a control in a pregnancy study. Each CDR3 is given with its conserved first and last residue. D genes are given only for firm matches. Clone size is not always given. Where it is, it says once, few, many or a class for expanded clones.

J	D	V	size	CDR3	DNA
TRBJ1-2	TRBD1	TRBV19	.	CASVLGTGKNYGYTF	TGTGCCAGTGTTCTCGGGACAGGGAAAAACTATGGCTACACCTTC
TRBJ1-2	TRBD1	TRBV5-1	.	CASSDRAGYGYTF	TGCGCCAGCAGCGACAGGGCAGGCTATGGCTACACCTTC
TRBJ2-5	.	TRBV10-3	.	CAISEGEIMLETQYF	TGTGCCATCAGTGAGGGGGAGATAATGTTGGAGACCCAGTACTTC
TRBJ1-1	.	TRBV9	once	CASSVGRGTVTEAFF	TGTGCCAGCAGCGTAGGGAGGGGCACAGTCACTGAAGCTTTCTTT
TRBJ1-5	.	TRBV7-9	.	CASQGGEQPQHF	TGTGCCAGCCAAGGAGGTGAGCAGCCCCAGCATTTT
TRBJ1-6	TRBD1	TRBV2	.	CASSGGQVGPLHF	TGTGCCAGCAGTGGTGGACAGGTTGGACCCCTCCACTTT
TRBJ1-5	TRBD1	TRBV28	.	CASSFLGDSQPQHF	TGTGCCAGCAGTTTCCTAGGGGACAGTCAGCCCCAGCATTTT
TRBJ2-1	.	TRBV5-6	.	CASNEGGPYNEQFF	TGTGCCAGCAACGAAGGGGGACCCTACAATGAGCAGTTCTTC
TRBJ2-7	.	TRBV30	.	CAWSVRRQRIGHPSYEQYF	TGTGCCTGGAGTGTACGAAGGCAGCGGATTGGCCACCCCTCCTACGAGCAGTACTTC
TRBJ1-4	TRBD1	TRBV4-1	once	CASSQARETGDEKLFF	TGCGCCAGCAGCCAAGCCCGAGAGACAGGGGATGAAAAACTGTTTTTT
TRBJ2-1	TRBD2	TRBV5-5	.	CASSLGLAGVNEQFF	TGTGCCAGCAGCTTGGGCCTAGCGGGGGTCAATGAGCAGTTCTTC
TRBJ2-3	TRBD2	TRBV19	.	CATRHAAGGAVDTQYF	TGTGCCACACGACACGCGGCCGGGGGGGCGGTAGATACGCAGTATTTT